This T cell receptor beta chain was identified in a study of blood T cells in healthy people across ages. PBMCs were isolated at a quantity of at least 6 million per sample. The junction had 4 bases not matched to a gene; V was cut back by 1 base and J by 8 bases. CDR3 length: 13 residues. The germline V gene has CDR1 LGHDT and CDR2 YNNKEL (reference sequence). The authors ran a second PCR of about 6 to 12 cycles using a sample-barcoded 5' primer and a J-beta primer mix. Every sample produced at least 2.5 million CDR3-containing paired-end reads. A single record per CDR3 protein comes from TCRdb applying MiXCR to the 5' RACE reads. The data contain 800,000 to 1,000,000 distinct CDR3 sequences, around 49% of them singletons. Study conclusions and caveats: A roughly linear age-dependent decrease characterized TCR beta diversity per million T cells.

Ten or more counts support this clonotype. What it recognizes is unknown. The rearrangement uses TRBV3-1 and TRBJ1-2, with 7 bases that match TRBD1. The sequencing input was blood. The TCR sequence derives from a man in his thirties or forties in good health. The CDR3 is CASSQGGQAGYTF. DNA of the CDR3: TGTGCCAGCAGCCAAGGAGGACAGGCCGGCTACACCTTC.